This TCR beta chain was captured by sequencing in a study of T cells after yellow fever vaccination. The sample holds many counts of this clonotype. MiXCR was run by TCRdb on the 5' RACE reads, yielding one entry per CDR3 protein. The sample comprises around 310,000 distinct CDR3 sequences, 8.5% to 9% of which are singletons, and 15% to 20% rests with the top ten. The CDR3 runs 13 residues. The germline CDR1 and CDR2 sequences are SGHRS and YFSETQ. The V and J ends lost 3 bases and 7 bases respectively, with 8 bases between them. The chain employs TRBV5-1 and TRBJ1-6, with D tentatively TRBD1 (6 bases). Specimen: PBMCs, collected on the day of the first yellow fever vaccination. The receptor's source is a man between 18 and 35 years old who received the YFV17D yellow fever vaccine. The chain's CDR3 is CASSSQGNSPLHF. The CDR3 nucleotides are TGCGCCAGCAGCTCTCAGGGGAATTCACCCCTCCACTTT.